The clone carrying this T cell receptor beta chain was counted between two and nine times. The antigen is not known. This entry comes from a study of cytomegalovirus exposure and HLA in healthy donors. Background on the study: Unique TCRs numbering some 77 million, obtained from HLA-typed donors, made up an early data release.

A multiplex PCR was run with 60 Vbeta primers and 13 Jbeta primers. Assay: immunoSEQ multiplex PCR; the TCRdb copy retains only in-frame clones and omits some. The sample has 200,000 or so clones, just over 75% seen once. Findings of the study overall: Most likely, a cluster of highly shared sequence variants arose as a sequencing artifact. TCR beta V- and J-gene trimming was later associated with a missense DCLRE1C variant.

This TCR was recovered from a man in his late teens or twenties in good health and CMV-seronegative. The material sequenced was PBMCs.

The DNA for the CDR3 is TGTGCCAGCAGCCAAGAAGGACATTTCTACGAGCAGTACTTC. Residues: CASSQEGHFYEQYF. The V call is TRBV4-2, the J call TRBJ2-5, with D possibly being TRBD1 (5 bases). The J call may be mistaken, given a closer DNA end match to TRBJ2-7. In germline, CDR1 is LGHNA, CDR2 YNFKEQ. This CDR3 comprises 14 residues.